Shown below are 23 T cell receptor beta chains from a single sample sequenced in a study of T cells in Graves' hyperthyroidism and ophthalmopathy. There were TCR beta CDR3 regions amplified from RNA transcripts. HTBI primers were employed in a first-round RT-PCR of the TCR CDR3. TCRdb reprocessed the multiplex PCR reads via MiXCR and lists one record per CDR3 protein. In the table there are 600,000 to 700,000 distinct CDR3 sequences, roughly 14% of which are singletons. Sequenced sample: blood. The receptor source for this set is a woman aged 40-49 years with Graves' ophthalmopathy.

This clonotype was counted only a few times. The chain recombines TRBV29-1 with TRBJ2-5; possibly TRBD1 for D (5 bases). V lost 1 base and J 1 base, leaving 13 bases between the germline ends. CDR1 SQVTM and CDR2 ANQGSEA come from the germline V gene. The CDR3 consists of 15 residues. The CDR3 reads CSVEGPLRGQETQYF. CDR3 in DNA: TGCAGCGTTGAAGGGCCGCTTAGGGGCCAAGAGACCCAGTACTTC.

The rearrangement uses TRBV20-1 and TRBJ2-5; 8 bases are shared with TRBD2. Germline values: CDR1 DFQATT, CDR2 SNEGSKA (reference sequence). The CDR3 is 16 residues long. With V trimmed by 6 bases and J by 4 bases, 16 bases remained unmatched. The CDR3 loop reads CSAPRGGSGDGETQYF. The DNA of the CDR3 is TGCAGTGCCCCGAGGGGGGGTAGCGGGGACGGAGAGACCCAGTACTTC.

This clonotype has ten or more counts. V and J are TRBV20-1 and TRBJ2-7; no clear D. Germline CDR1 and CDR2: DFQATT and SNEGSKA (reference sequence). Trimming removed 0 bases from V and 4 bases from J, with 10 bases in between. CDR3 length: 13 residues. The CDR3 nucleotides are TGCAGTGCTAGAGATCCAGAGGTATACGAGCAGTACTTC. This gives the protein CSARDPEVYEQYF.

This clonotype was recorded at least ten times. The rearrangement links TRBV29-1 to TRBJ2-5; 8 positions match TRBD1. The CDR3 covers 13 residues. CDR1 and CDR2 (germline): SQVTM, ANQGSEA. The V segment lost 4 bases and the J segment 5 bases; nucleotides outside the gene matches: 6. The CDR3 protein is CSVAQTGAETQYF. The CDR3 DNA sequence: TGCAGCGTTGCCCAGACAGGGGCGGAGACCCAGTACTTC.

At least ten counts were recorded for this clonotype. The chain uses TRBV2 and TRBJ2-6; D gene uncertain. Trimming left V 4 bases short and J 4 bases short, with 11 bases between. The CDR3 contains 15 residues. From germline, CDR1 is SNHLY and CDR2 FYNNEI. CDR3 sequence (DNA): TGTGCCAGCAGTGCCCCCCGTGGCGGGGCCAACGTCCTGACTTTC. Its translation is CASSAPRGGANVLTF. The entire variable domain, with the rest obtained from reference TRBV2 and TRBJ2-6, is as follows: EPEVTQTPSHQVTQMGQEVILRCVPISNHLYFYWYRQILGQKVEFLVSFYNNEISEKSEIFDDQFSVERPDGSNFTLKIRSTKLEDSAMYFCASSAPRGGANVLTFGAGSRLTVL.

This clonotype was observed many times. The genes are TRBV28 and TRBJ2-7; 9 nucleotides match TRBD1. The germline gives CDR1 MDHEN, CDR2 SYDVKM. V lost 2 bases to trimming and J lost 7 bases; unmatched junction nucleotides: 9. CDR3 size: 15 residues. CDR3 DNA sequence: TGTGCCAGCAGTTTAGGGGCACAGGGGGCAAATGAGCAGTACTTC. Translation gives CASSLGAQGANEQYF.

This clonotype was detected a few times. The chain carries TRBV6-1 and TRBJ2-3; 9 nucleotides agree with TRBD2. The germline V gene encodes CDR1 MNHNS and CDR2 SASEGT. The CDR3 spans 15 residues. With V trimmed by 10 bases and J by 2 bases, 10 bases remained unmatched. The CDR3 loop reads CAKDEAGGHTDTQYF. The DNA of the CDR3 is TGTGCCAAAGATGAAGCGGGAGGTCACACAGATACGCAGTATTTT.

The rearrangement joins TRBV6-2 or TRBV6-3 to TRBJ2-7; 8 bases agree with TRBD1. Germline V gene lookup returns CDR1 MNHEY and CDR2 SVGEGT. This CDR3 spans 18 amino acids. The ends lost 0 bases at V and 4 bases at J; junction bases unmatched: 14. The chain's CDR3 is CASSYSVSRTGSPYEQYF. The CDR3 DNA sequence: TGTGCCAGCAGTTACTCTGTCAGCCGGACAGGGTCTCCGTACGAGCAGTACTTC.

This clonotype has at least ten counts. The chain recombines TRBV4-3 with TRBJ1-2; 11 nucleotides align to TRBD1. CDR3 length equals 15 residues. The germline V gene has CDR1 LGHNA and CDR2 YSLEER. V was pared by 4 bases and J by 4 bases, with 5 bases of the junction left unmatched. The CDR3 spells CASSLGTGGAYGYTF. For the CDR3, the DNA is TGCGCCAGCAGCCTAGGGACAGGGGGGGCCTATGGCTACACCTTC.

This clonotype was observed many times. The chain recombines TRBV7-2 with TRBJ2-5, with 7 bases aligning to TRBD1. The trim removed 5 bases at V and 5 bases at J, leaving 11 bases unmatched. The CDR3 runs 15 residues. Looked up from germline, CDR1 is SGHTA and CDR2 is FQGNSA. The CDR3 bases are TGTGCCAGCAGCCTCTCGCAGGGGGAATGGGAGACCCAGTACTTC. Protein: CASSLSQGEWETQYF.

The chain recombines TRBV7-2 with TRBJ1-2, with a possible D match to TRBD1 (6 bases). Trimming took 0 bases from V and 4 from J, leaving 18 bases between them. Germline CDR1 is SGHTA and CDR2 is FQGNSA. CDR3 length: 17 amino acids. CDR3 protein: CASSLAALGGQSYGYTF. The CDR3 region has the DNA TGTGCCAGCAGCTTAGCGGCTTTGGGCGGACAGAGCTATGGCTACACCTTC.

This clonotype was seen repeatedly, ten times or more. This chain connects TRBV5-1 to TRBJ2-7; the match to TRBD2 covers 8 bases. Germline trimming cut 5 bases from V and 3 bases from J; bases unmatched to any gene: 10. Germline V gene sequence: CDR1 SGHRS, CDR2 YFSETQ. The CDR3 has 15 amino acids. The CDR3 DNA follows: TGCGCCAGCAGTCTAACGACTAGCGTTCTCTACGAGCAGTACTTC. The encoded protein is CASSLTTSVLYEQYF.

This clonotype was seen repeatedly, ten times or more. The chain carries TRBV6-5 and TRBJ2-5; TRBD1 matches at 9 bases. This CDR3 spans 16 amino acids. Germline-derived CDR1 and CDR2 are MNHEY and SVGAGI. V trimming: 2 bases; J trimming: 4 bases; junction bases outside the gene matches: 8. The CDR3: CASSYPLGQGGETQYF. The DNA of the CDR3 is TGTGCCAGCAGTTACCCCTTGGGACAGGGAGGAGAGACCCAGTACTTC.

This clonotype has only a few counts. The CDR3 DNA sequence: TGTGCCAGCAGTGTAAAGCTCTCTGGGGCCAACGTCCTGACTTTC. Translating it yields CASSVKLSGANVLTF. This chain uses TRBV25-1 with TRBJ2-6; no clear D gene. Germline values: CDR1 MGHDK, CDR2 SYGVNS. Trimming cost V 4 bases and J 0 bases, with 7 bases left between them. The CDR3 totals 15 residues.

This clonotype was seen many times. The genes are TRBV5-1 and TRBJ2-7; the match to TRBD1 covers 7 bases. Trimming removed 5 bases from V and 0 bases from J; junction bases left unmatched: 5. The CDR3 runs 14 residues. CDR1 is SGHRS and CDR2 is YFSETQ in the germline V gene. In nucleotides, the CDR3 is TGCGCCAGCAGGAGGACAGGCGACTCCTACGAGCAGTACTTC. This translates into CASRRTGDSYEQYF.

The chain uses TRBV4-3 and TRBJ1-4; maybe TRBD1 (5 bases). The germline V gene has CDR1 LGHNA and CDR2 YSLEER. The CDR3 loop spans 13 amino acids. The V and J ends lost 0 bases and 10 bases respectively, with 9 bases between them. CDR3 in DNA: TGCGCCAGCAGCCAAGATACAGGTCTAAAACTGTTTTTT. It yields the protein CASSQDTGLKLFF.

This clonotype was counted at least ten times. CDR3 bases: TGTGCCACCAGCAGAGTCGCGGCTAACACTGAAGCTTTCTTT. As protein: CATSRVAANTEAFF. The chain links TRBV15 to TRBJ1-1; no firm D call. The CDR3 covers 14 residues. Germline CDR1 reads LNHNV; CDR2 reads YYDKDF (reference sequence). V was cut by 1 base and J by 2 bases, with 8 bases left in between.

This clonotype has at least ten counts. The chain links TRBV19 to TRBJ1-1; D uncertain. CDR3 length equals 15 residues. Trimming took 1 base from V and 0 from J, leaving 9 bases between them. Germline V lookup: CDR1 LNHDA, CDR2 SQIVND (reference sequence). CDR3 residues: CASSIAGSMNTEAFF. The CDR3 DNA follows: TGTGCCAGTAGTATAGCGGGCAGCATGAACACTGAAGCTTTCTTT.

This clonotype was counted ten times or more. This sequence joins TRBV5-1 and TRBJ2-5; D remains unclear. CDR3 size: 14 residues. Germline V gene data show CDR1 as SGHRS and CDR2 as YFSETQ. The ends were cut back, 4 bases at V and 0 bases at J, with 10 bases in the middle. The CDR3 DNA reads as TGCGCCAGCAGCCCTGCCACGTACCAAGAGACCCAGTACTTC. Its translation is CASSPATYQETQYF. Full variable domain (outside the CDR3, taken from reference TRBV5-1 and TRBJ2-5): KAGVTQTPRYLIKTRGQQVTLSCSPISGHRSVSWYQQTPGQGLQFLFEYFSETQRNKGNFPGRFSGRQFSNSRSEMNVSTLELGDSALYLCASSPATYQETQYFGPGTRLLVL.

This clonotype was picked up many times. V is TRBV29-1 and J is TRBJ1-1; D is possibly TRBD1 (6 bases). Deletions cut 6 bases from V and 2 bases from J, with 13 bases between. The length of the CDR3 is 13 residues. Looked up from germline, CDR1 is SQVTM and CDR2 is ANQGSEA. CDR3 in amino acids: CSVRGTSNTEAFF. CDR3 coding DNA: TGCAGCGTCCGAGGGACATCTAACACTGAAGCTTTCTTT.

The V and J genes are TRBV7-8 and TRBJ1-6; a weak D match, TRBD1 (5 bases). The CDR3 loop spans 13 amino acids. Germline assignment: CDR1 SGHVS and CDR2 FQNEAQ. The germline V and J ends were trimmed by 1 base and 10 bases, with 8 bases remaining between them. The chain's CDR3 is CASSLGQLSPLHF. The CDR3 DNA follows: TGTGCCAGCAGCTTAGGACAGCTCTCACCCCTCCACTTT.

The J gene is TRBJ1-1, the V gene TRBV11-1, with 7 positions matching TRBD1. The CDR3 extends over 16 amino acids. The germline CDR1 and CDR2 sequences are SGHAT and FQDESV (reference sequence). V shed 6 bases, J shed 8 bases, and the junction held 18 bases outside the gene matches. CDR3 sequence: CASRTDRGGGLLEAFF. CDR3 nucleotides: TGTGCCAGCAGAACGGACCGGGGAGGGGGCCTACTAGAAGCTTTCTTT.

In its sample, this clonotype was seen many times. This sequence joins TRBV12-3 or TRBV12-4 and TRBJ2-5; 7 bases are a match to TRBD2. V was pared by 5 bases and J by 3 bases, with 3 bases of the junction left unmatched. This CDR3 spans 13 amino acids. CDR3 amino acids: CASSQLAKETQYF. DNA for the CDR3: TGTGCCAGCAGTCAACTAGCGAAAGAGACCCAGTACTTC.